The 5 T cell receptor beta chains below were found in one sample sequenced in a study of T cell repertoires in cytomegalovirus infection. TCRdb reprocessed the reads with MiXCR, giving one entry per CDR3 protein. The sample contains around 260,000 distinct CDR3 sequences, approximately 8.3% of which appear only once. Sequenced sample: PBMCs. These receptors were obtained from a human donor in good health (CMV status not recorded). Some clones in this sample may be carry-over from other donors' samples.

This clonotype occurred many times. V gene TRBV29-1 combines with J gene TRBJ2-1; 9 bases agree with TRBD2. The germline CDR1 and CDR2 sequences are SQVTM and ANQGSEA. The CDR3 length is 13 residues. Trimming at V came to 7 bases and at J to 5 bases, leaving 6 bases not matched to a gene. CDR3 sequence reads: CSAEPSGNNEQFF. DNA for the CDR3: TGCAGCGCAGAACCTAGCGGGAACAATGAGCAGTTCTTC.

This clonotype was counted many times. The V and J genes are TRBV7-2 and TRBJ2-4; 7 positions agree with TRBD1. Trimming at V came to 4 bases and at J to 1 base, leaving 7 bases not matched to a gene. CDR1 is SGHTA, CDR2 FQGNSA, per germline. This CDR3 has 16 amino acids. The CDR3 nucleotides are TGTGCCAGCAGCTCGACAGGGCGGGTGGCCAAAAACATTCAGTACTTC. Protein sequence: CASSSTGRVAKNIQYF. The full variable domain, rest sourced from reference TRBV7-2 and TRBJ2-4, is GAGVSQSPSNKVTEKGKDVELRCDPISGHTALYWYRQSLGQGLEFLIYFQGNSAPDKSGLPSDRFSAERTGGSVSTLTIQRTQQEDSAVYLCASSSTGRVAKNIQYFGAGTRLSVL.

This clonotype showed up many times. The chain couples TRBV7-6 to TRBJ2-2, with a weak D call TRBD2 (6 bases). Germline CDR1 is SGHVS and CDR2 is FNYEAQ. V gave up 5 bases and J gave up 6 bases, with 13 bases separating them. The CDR3 loop spans 14 amino acids. The CDR3 region is CASSRGPGAGELFF. DNA for the CDR3: TGTGCCAGCAGCCGCGGCCCGGGAGCCGGGGAGCTGTTTTTT.

V gene TRBV20-1 combines with J gene TRBJ1-2; 9 bases are a match to TRBD1. Germline CDR1 is DFQATT and CDR2 is SNEGSKA (reference sequence). The CDR3 loop spans 12 amino acids. The ends lost 3 bases at V and 6 bases at J; junction bases unmatched: 2. CDR3 loop: CSARHRGHGYTF. In DNA form, the CDR3 reads TGCAGTGCTAGGCACAGGGGGCATGGCTACACCTTC.

This clonotype appeared many times. V and J are TRBV12-3 or TRBV12-4 and TRBJ1-3; D is unresolved. Trimming stripped 1 base from V and 0 bases from J, with 10 bases between. The CDR3 has 16 amino acids. CDR3: CASSLEGTFSGNTIYF. In DNA, the CDR3 is TGTGCCAGCAGTTTAGAGGGCACATTCTCTGGAAACACCATATATTTT.